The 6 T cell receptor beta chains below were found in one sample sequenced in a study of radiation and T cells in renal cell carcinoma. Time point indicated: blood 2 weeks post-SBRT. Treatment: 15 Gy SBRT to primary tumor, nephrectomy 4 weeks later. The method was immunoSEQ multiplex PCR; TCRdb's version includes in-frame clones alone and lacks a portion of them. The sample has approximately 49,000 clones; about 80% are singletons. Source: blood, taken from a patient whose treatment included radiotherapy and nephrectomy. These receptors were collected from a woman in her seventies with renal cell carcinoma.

The CDR3 bases are TGTGCCAGCTCACGGGCGGACGGCAGGGAAACCTACGAGCAGTACTTC. Protein product: CASSRADGRETYEQYF. The rearrangement uses TRBV18 and TRBJ2-7; maybe TRBD1 (5 bases). The V gene's germline CDR1 is KGHSH and CDR2 LQKENI. V shed 4 bases and J shed 2 bases, with 18 bases lying between them. The CDR3 has 16 residues.

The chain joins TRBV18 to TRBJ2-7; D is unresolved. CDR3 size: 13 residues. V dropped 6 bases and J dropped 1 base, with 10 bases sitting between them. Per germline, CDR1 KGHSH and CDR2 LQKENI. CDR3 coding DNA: TGTGCCAGCTCCCCCTTAGCTTCCTACGAGCAGTACTTC. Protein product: CASSPLASYEQYF.

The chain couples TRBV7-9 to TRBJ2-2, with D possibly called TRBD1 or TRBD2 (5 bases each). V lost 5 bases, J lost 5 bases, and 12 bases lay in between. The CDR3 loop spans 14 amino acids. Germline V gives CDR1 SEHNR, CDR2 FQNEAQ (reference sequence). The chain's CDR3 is CASSPGTDTGELFF. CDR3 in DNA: TGTGCCAGCAGCCCAGGGACGGATACCGGGGAGCTGTTTTTT.

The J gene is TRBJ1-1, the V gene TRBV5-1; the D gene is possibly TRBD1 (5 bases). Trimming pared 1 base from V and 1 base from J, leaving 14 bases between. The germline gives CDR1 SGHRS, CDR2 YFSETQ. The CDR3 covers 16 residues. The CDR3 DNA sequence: TGCGCCAGCAGCTTGAGTTTTGGGCAGGGGAACACTGAAGCTTTCTTT. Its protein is CASSLSFGQGNTEAFF.

Here the CDR3 reads CASSSGQGASEQYF. In DNA form, the CDR3 reads TGTGCCAGTAGTTCCGGACAGGGGGCGAGCGAGCAGTACTTC. This chain joins TRBV19 and TRBJ2-7, with 11 nucleotides matching TRBD1. The CDR3 extends over 14 amino acids. Germline V lookup: CDR1 LNHDA, CDR2 SQIVND (reference sequence). Losses at the gene ends were 5 bases for V and 6 bases for J; bases not matched to a gene: 6.

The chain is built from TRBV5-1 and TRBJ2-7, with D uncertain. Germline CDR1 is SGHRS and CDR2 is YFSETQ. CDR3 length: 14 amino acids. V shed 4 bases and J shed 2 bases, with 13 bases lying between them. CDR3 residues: CASSHDGRPYEQYF. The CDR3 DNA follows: TGCGCCAGCAGCCACGACGGACGACCCTACGAGCAGTACTTC.